This T cell receptor beta chain was documented in a study of beta chain features in type 1 diabetes. A CD45RO/CCR7/CD25/CD127/CD95/CD27 panel sorted naive, central memory, regulatory and stem cell-like memory CD4+ cells. The purity of all sorted populations exceeded 95%. TCRB transcripts that were expressed got sequenced, as all of the isolated RNA had been reverse transcribed. Profiled with immunoSEQ multiplex PCR; TCRdb holds only in-frame clones, not every one. The repertoire holds 390,000 or so clones, over 11% seen once, with under 0.04% in the top ten. This CDR3 spans 14 amino acids. V dropped 6 bases and J dropped 1 base, with 13 bases sitting between them. Germline V gene lookup returns CDR1 SNHLY and CDR2 FYNNEI.

Sample: naive CD4+ T cells from blood. This receptor was identified in a man aged 25-40 years in good health. This chain links TRBV2 with TRBJ2-7, with D maybe TRBD1 (7 bases). DNA for the CDR3: TGTGCCAGCAGGCGGGACAGCCTTTCCTACGAGCAGTACTTC. It specifies CASRRDSLSYEQYF.